This passage covers 12 T cell receptor beta chains from one sample sequenced in a study of regulatory T cells in long-lasting Graves disease. For TCR beta, libraries came from iRepertoire HTBI primers and Arm-PCR of CDR3 regions. TCRdb fed the multiplex PCR reads into MiXCR, producing one record per CDR3 protein. This table has about 620,000 distinct CDR3 sequences, roughly 16% appearing once. Documented time point: newly diagnosed GD, antithyroid drugs for less than 3 months. RNA isolated from PBMCs was used to make the TCR library. These records were also assigned to another study, of T cells in Graves' hyperthyroidism and ophthalmopathy.

The material was peripheral blood mononuclear cells (PBMCs), obtained at new diagnosis, from a patient treated with antithyroid drugs. Source of these receptors: a woman aged 25-40 years with Graves disease.

This rearrangement joins TRBV27 to TRBJ1-5; 7 bases are shared with TRBD1. Germline trimming cut 8 bases from V and 5 bases from J; bases unmatched to any gene: 9. The CDR3 spans 14 residues. From germline, CDR1 is MNHEY and CDR2 SMNVEV (reference sequence). This chain's CDR3 is CASAPDRVYQPQHF. DNA of the CDR3: TGTGCCAGCGCCCCCGACAGGGTCTATCAGCCCCAGCATTTT.

This chain links TRBV20-1 with TRBJ2-7; the D gene is possibly TRBD1 (6 bases). Germline values: CDR1 DFQATT, CDR2 SNEGSKA (reference sequence). The CDR3 runs 12 residues. V lost 8 bases, J lost 2 bases, and 13 bases lay in between. CDR3 amino acids: CSLMTGPYEQYF. In DNA form, the CDR3 reads TGCAGTTTAATGACAGGACCCTACGAGCAGTACTTC.

This clonotype came up many times. The CDR3 region is CASRNRVGNQPQHF. The CDR3 DNA reads TGTGCCAGCAGGAACAGGGTAGGCAATCAGCCCCAGCATTTT. This rearrangement joins TRBV6-1 to TRBJ1-5; a possible D gene is TRBD1 (6 bases). V lost 6 bases, J lost 2 bases, and 11 bases lay in between. This CDR3 is built from 14 residues. The germline gives CDR1 MNHNS, CDR2 SASEGT.

In regard to this clonotype: A much larger clone lies one base from this, so it may be a read error. The rearrangement uses TRBV29-1 and TRBJ2-7, with 12 nucleotides matching TRBD1. The CDR3 has 14 residues. The germline V gene encodes CDR1 SQVTM and CDR2 ANQGSEA. After removal of 6 bases from V and 6 bases from J, the junction contained 9 bases not matched to a gene. CDR3 sequence (DNA): TGCAGCGTCCGGGGACAGGGGGCCACCTGCGAGCAGTACTTC. It specifies CSVRGQGATCEQYF.

This clonotype has ten or more counts. The rearrangement joins TRBV29-1 to TRBJ2-2, with D possibly being TRBD2 (5 bases). CDR3 length: 13 residues. V dropped 4 bases and J dropped 6 bases, with 12 bases sitting between them. Germline V CDR1 and CDR2: SQVTM, ANQGSEA. CDR3 coding DNA: TGCAGCGTTGTCGAGGGATCCCCCGGGGAGCTGTTTTTT. Amino acid sequence: CSVVEGSPGELFF.

Only a few counts were recorded for this clonotype. The chain links TRBV3-1 to TRBJ1-5, with 8 bases matching TRBD1. V was pared by 1 base and J by 4 bases, with 9 bases of the junction left unmatched. Looked up from germline, CDR1 is LGHDT and CDR2 is YNNKEL (reference sequence). This CDR3 has 17 amino acids. The chain's CDR3 is CASSQGLGQGRNQPQHF. DNA of the CDR3: TGTGCCAGCAGCCAAGGACTAGGACAGGGCAGGAATCAGCCCCAGCATTTT.

Ten or more counts support this clonotype. Written as DNA, the CDR3 is TGTGCCAGCAGTTTAGGCCGGGAGTGGGCCGGGGAGCTGTTTTTT. Amino acid sequence: CASSLGREWAGELFF. This chain uses TRBV28 with TRBJ2-2; possible D gene TRBD2, 6 bases. Germline loops: CDR1 MDHEN, CDR2 SYDVKM. V gave up 2 bases and J gave up 6 bases, with 13 bases separating them. The CDR3 spans 15 residues.

The chain recombines TRBV18 with TRBJ2-7; no clear D gene. CDR1 is KGHSH and CDR2 is LQKENI in the germline V gene. V shed 0 bases and J shed 6 bases, with 9 bases lying between them. The CDR3 has 13 amino acids. This CDR3 reads CASSPPNGGEQYF. The CDR3 DNA reads as TGTGCCAGCTCACCACCAAATGGTGGCGAGCAGTACTTC.

In this sample, this clonotype turned up a few times. DNA for the CDR3: TGTGCCAGCAGCCAAGTGCAAGGACAGCAGTACTTC. Its protein product is CASSQVQGQQYF. V gene TRBV3-1 combines with J gene TRBJ2-7; D gene unclear. There are 12 residues in the CDR3. V shed 1 base and J shed 8 bases, with 9 bases lying between them. The germline V gene has CDR1 LGHDT and CDR2 YNNKEL (reference sequence).

Details on this clonotype: A much larger clone lies a single base off, so this may be a read error. The chain combines TRBV7-8 with TRBJ1-1, with D tentatively TRBD1 (6 bases). CDR1 and CDR2 from the germline V gene are SGHVS and FQNEAQ. The CDR3 covers 15 residues. V gave up 5 bases and J gave up 4 bases, with 17 bases separating them. The CDR3 reads CASSPLGGGATEAFF. DNA for the CDR3: TGTGCCAGCAGCCCCCTCGGAGGGGGGGCCACTGAAGCTTTCTTT.

The table lists this clonotype with many counts. The rearrangement links TRBV28 to TRBJ2-3; tentative D call: TRBD2 (6 bases). CDR3 length: 15 residues. V shed 6 bases and J shed 0 bases, with 13 bases lying between them. Germline lookup yields CDR1 MDHEN and CDR2 SYDVKM. CDR3 region: CASSWRGESTDTQYF. As DNA, the CDR3 is TGTGCCAGCAGCTGGCGGGGAGAGAGCACAGATACGCAGTATTTT.

This clonotype occurred a few times. The rearrangement links TRBV24-1 to TRBJ2-7, with D possibly being TRBD1 (5 bases). The germline CDR1 and CDR2 sequences are KGHDR and SFDVKD. V was trimmed by 2 bases and J by 5 bases, leaving 12 bases between them. The CDR3 contains 14 residues. The CDR3 region is CATSDSGNPHEQYF. DNA for the CDR3: TGTGCCACCAGTGATTCAGGGAATCCCCACGAGCAGTACTTC.